The 9 T cell receptor beta chains below were found in one sample sequenced in a study of blood T cells in healthy people across ages. A second PCR of roughly 7 to 11 cycles used a sample-barcoded 5' primer and a J-beta primer mix. TCRdb re-called the 5' RACE reads with MiXCR, one entry per CDR3 protein. This table has about 1,500,000 distinct CDR3 sequences, roughly 40% appearing once. The sample consisted of blood. These receptors originate from a woman under 30 in good health.

This sequence joins TRBV29-1 and TRBJ2-5; 11 nucleotides agree with TRBD2. After removal of 1 base from V and 11 bases from J, the junction contained 9 bases not matched to a gene. Germline V gene sequence: CDR1 SQVTM, CDR2 ANQGSEA. This CDR3 comprises 14 residues. CDR3 sequence reads: CSVEGIAGGSQQYF. CDR3 coding DNA: TGCAGCGTTGAAGGGATAGCGGGGGGGAGTCAGCAGTACTTC.

The chain employs TRBV5-1 and TRBJ2-2, with D hard to call. The V end was cut by 3 bases, the J end by 6 bases, with 9 bases between. The CDR3 length is 13 residues. Germline V lookup: CDR1 SGHRS, CDR2 YFSETQ. In DNA form, the CDR3 reads TGCGCCAGCAGCTGGTCGGGCGCCGGGGAGCTGTTTTTT. Translation gives CASSWSGAGELFF.

This chain connects TRBV3-1 to TRBJ2-7; TRBD2 agrees at 7 bases. CDR1 and CDR2 from the germline V gene are LGHDT and YNNKEL (reference sequence). This CDR3 contains 15 residues. The trim removed 4 bases at V and 7 bases at J, leaving 13 bases unmatched. The CDR3 DNA is TGTGCCAGCAGCCCCTACTCTAGCGGTCCCAATGAGCAGTACTTC. This codes for CASSPYSSGPNEQYF.

This chain connects TRBV5-1 to TRBJ2-3; 9 nucleotides line up with TRBD1. This CDR3 contains 17 residues. V lost 4 bases and J lost 0; bases outside the gene matches: 9. Germline V CDR1 and CDR2: SGHRS, YFSETQ. The CDR3 loop reads CASSATPGQGSTDTQYF. The CDR3 DNA is TGCGCCAGCAGCGCTACACCGGGACAGGGAAGCACAGATACGCAGTATTTT.

The V call is TRBV12-3 or TRBV12-4, the J call TRBJ2-6, with D possibly TRBD2 on 6 matching bases. The CDR3 is made up of 16 amino acids. Trimming stripped 6 bases from V and 1 base from J, with 13 bases between. Here the CDR3 DNA reads TGTGCCAGCAGGGGGGACTTCAGGTCTGGGGCCAACGTCCTGACTTTC. This translates into CASRGDFRSGANVLTF.

The chain employs TRBV27 and TRBJ2-3, with 9 bases matching TRBD2. Trimming removed 5 bases from V and 0 bases from J; junction bases left unmatched: 9. CDR3 length: 17 amino acids. CDR1 and CDR2 (germline): MNHEY, SMNVEV (reference sequence). The CDR3 nucleotides are TGTGCCAGCAGTCCCAGTCCTAGCGGGGCTAGCACAGATACGCAGTATTTT. It is translated as CASSPSPSGASTDTQYF.

This clonotype was observed a few times. The gene calls are TRBV20-1 and TRBJ2-7, with TRBD2 identical over 9 bases. Losses at the gene ends were 5 bases for V and 2 bases for J; bases not matched to a gene: 16. This CDR3 has 17 residues. Per the germline V gene, CDR1 is DFQATT and CDR2 is SNEGSKA (reference sequence). The CDR3 region has the DNA TGCAGTGCTCGATCCCCGTCCAGAGCGGGGGGACCCTACGAGCAGTACTTC. Encoded protein: CSARSPSRAGGPYEQYF.

This clonotype has a handful of counts. The chain employs TRBV7-2 and TRBJ2-7, with TRBD1 matching over 11 bases. Per germline, CDR1 SGHTA and CDR2 FQGNSA. The CDR3 length is 16 residues. V lost 2 bases to trimming and J lost 3 bases; unmatched junction nucleotides: 6. The CDR3, as DNA: TGTGCCAGCAGCTTAAGTAGGACAGGGGGCCTCTACGAGCAGTACTTC. Residues: CASSLSRTGGLYEQYF.

The chain carries TRBV2 and TRBJ2-3, with D maybe TRBD2 (5 bases). Trimming left V 10 bases short and J 3 bases short, with 17 bases between. The length of the CDR3 is 14 residues. CDR1 SNHLY and CDR2 FYNNEI come from the germline V gene. CDR3 protein: CAKRALVSTDTQYF. The CDR3 DNA is TGTGCCAAGAGGGCGCTTGTTTCGACAGATACGCAGTATTTT.